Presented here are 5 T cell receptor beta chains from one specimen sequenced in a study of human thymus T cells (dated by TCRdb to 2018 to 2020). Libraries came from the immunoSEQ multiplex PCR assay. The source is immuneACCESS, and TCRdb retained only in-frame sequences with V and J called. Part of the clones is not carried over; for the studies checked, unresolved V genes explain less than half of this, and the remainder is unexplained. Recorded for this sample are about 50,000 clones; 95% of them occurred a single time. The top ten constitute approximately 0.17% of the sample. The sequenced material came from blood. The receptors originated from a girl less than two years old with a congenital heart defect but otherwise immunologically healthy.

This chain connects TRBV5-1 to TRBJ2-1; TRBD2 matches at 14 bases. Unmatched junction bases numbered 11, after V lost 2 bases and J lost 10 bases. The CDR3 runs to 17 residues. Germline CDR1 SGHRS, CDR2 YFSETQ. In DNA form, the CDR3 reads TGCGCCAGCAGCTTCCTACCCGGGACTAGCGGGAGCGGGGAGCAGTTCTTC. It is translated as CASSFLPGTSGSGEQFF.

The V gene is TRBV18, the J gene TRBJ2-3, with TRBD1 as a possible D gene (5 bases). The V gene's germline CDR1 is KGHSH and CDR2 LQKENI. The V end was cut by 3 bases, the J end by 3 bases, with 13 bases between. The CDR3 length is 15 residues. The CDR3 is CASSPQGMGTDTQYF. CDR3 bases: TGTGCCAGCTCACCCCAGGGTATGGGGACAGATACGCAGTATTTT. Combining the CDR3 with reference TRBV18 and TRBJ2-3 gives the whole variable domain NAGVMQNPRHLVRRRGQEARLRCSPMKGHSHVYWYRQLPEEGLKFMVYLQKENIIDESGMPKERFSAEFPKEGPSILRIQQVVRGDSAAYFCASSPQGMGTDTQYFGPGTRLTVL.

CDR3 bases: TGTGCCAGCAGTGGAGGGATGGGGCAGGTCTATGGCTACACCTTC. Protein product: CASSGGMGQVYGYTF. This chain joins TRBV2 and TRBJ1-2; tentative D call: TRBD1 (5 bases). The CDR3 loop spans 15 amino acids. Between the trimmed V and J ends, which lost 4 bases and 4 bases, there was a span of 16 bases. The germline CDR1 and CDR2 sequences are SNHLY and FYNNEI.

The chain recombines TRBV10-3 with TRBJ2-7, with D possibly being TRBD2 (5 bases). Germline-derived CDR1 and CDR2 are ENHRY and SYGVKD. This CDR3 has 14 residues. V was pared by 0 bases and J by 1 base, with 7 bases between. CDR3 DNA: TGTGCCATCAGTGAGTCCGGGAAATCCTACGAGCAGTACTTC. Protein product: CAISESGKSYEQYF.

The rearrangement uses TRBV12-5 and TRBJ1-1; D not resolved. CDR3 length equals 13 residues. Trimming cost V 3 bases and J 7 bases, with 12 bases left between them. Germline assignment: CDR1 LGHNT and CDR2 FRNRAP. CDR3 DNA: TGTGCTAGTGGTTTATCTCCACTCGGTGAAGCTTTCTTT. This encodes CASGLSPLGEAFF.